Listed below are T cell receptor beta chains from one sample, sequenced in a study of blood T cell repertoires in COVID-19. TCRdb keeps only in-frame clones here, not all; method: immunoSEQ multiplex PCR. This repertoire shows 95,000 to 150,000 clones, 92% found once; its top ten account for around 2.1%. Material for sequencing was peripheral blood. These TCRs come from a man between 50 and 59 years old with COVID-19, enrolled during active disease. Both conserved end residues are part of each CDR3. Fields, in order: D gene, J gene, V gene, clone size, CDR3 protein, CDR3 DNA. D genes are given only for firm matches. Rows may omit the clone size; those that give it use once, few, many or a size class.

D: .; J: TRBJ2-7; V: TRBV6-6; size: .; CDR3: CASSPPGQLFEQYF; DNA: TGTGCCAGCAGTCCACCGGGACAACTTTTCGAGCAGTACTTC
D: .; J: TRBJ2-5; V: TRBV11-2; size: .; CDR3: CASSPGAGRTQYF; DNA: TGTGCCAGCAGCCCAGGGGCGGGCAGGACCCAGTACTTC
D: TRBD1; J: TRBJ1-1; V: TRBV3-1/TRBV3-2; size: .; CDR3: CASSQPGGTEAFF; DNA: TGTGCCAGCAGCCAACCAGGGGGCACTGAAGCTTTCTTT
D: TRBD2; J: TRBJ2-3; V: TRBV5-6; size: .; CDR3: CASSTRTSGTDTQYF; DNA: TGTGCCAGCAGCACCAGGACTAGCGGCACAGATACGCAGTATTTT
D: .; J: TRBJ2-3; V: TRBV24-1; size: .; CDR3: CATSGGARSTDTQYF; DNA: TGTGCCACCAGTGGTGGAGCCCGTAGCACAGATACGCAGTATTTT
D: TRBD2; J: TRBJ2-7; V: TRBV2; size: .; CDR3: CASSEDGRAINEQYF; DNA: TGTGCCAGCAGTGAAGATGGGAGGGCCATAAACGAGCAGTACTTC
D: TRBD1; J: TRBJ1-2; V: TRBV7-9; size: .; CDR3: CASSRGTAQVYGYTF; DNA: TGTGCCAGCAGCAGAGGGACAGCCCAGGTCTATGGCTACACCTTC
D: TRBD2; J: TRBJ2-7; V: TRBV7-9; size: .; CDR3: CASSFGLAGDEQYF; DNA: TGTGCCAGCAGTTTCGGACTAGCGGGGGACGAGCAGTACTTC
D: .; J: TRBJ1-1; V: TRBV3-1/TRBV3-2; size: .; CDR3: CASSQDLTATLNTEAFF; DNA: TGTGCCAGCAGCCAAGATTTGACAGCCACTCTGAACACTGAAGCTTTCTTT
D: .; J: TRBJ1-1; V: TRBV2; size: .; CDR3: CASSSQRWTEAFF; DNA: TGTGCCAGCAGTAGCCAACGGTGGACTGAAGCTTTCTTT
D: .; J: TRBJ2-7; V: TRBV30; size: .; CDR3: CAWSGGRAYEQYF; DNA: TGTGCCTGGAGCGGTGGGAGAGCCTACGAGCAGTACTTC
D: TRBD1; J: TRBJ1-2; V: TRBV6-5; size: .; CDR3: CASSYLRDSNGYTF; DNA: TGTGCCAGCAGTTACTTACGGGACAGTAATGGCTACACCTTC
D: TRBD2; J: TRBJ2-3; V: TRBV5-1; size: .; CDR3: CASSLRGRVTDTQYF; DNA: TGCGCCAGCAGCTTGCGAGGGAGGGTCACAGATACGCAGTATTTT
D: TRBD1; J: TRBJ2-5; V: TRBV28; size: .; CDR3: CASSPAGTGEETQYF; DNA: TGTGCCAGCAGTCCTGCCGGGACAGGGGAAGAGACCCAGTACTTC
D: .; J: TRBJ2-7; V: TRBV7-2; size: .; CDR3: CASSLDPPPTFYEQYF; DNA: TGTGCCAGCAGCTTAGACCCACCACCTACCTTCTACGAGCAGTACTTC
D: TRBD2; J: TRBJ2-6; V: TRBV24-1; size: .; CDR3: CATSEGTSGSFGANVLTF; DNA: TGTGCCACCAGTGAGGGGACTAGCGGGAGTTTTGGGGCCAACGTCCTGACTTTC
D: .; J: TRBJ2-1; V: TRBV11-2; size: .; CDR3: CASSFSMNNEQFF; DNA: TGTGCCAGCAGCTTCTCTATGAACAATGAGCAGTTCTTC
D: TRBD1; J: TRBJ2-2; V: TRBV15; size: once; CDR3: CATSGPGQGTPEELFF; DNA: TGTGCCACCAGCGGCCCGGGACAGGGGACCCCCGAGGAGCTGTTTTTT
D: .; J: TRBJ1-3; V: TRBV29-1; size: few; CDR3: CSVGNSGNTIYF; DNA: TGCAGCGTTGGGAACAGTGGAAACACCATATATTTT
D: TRBD2; J: TRBJ2-3; V: TRBV11-2; size: .; CDR3: CASSPSRESRDTQYF; DNA: TGTGCCAGCAGCCCCTCGCGGGAGTCGAGAGATACGCAGTATTTT
D: .; J: TRBJ2-7; V: TRBV19; size: .; CDR3: CASSSGNSYEQYF; DNA: TGTGCCAGTAGTTCAGGCAACTCCTACGAGCAGTACTTC
D: TRBD1; J: TRBJ2-7; V: TRBV11-2; size: .; CDR3: CASRDRGQYEQYF; DNA: TGTGCCAGTAGGGACAGGGGGCAGTACGAGCAGTACTTC
D: TRBD2; J: TRBJ2-5; V: TRBV19; size: .; CDR3: CASSIDGSGSYRGETQYF; DNA: TGTGCCAGTAGTATCGACGGTAGCGGGAGCTATCGGGGGGAGACCCAGTACTTC
D: .; J: TRBJ2-5; V: TRBV12-3/TRBV12-4; size: few; CDR3: CASKDSDQETQYF; DNA: TGTGCCAGCAAAGACAGTGATCAAGAGACCCAGTACTTC
D: .; J: TRBJ1-2; V: TRBV18; size: .; CDR3: CASSATEAYYGYTF; DNA: TGTGCCAGCTCAGCTACAGAAGCTTACTATGGCTACACCTTC
D: .; J: TRBJ1-1; V: TRBV5-1; size: .; CDR3: CASSISPAMNTEAFF; DNA: TGCGCCAGCAGCATTAGCCCGGCCATGAACACTGAAGCTTTCTTT
D: .; J: TRBJ2-3; V: TRBV3-1/TRBV3-2; size: .; CDR3: CASSQDNTQYF; DNA: TGTGCCAGCAGCCAAGATAATACGCAGTATTTT
D: .; J: TRBJ2-1; V: TRBV6-1; size: .; CDR3: CASSEAAGSYNEQFF; DNA: TGTGCCAGCAGTGAAGCGGCAGGGTCCTACAATGAGCAGTTCTTC
D: .; J: TRBJ2-7; V: TRBV14; size: .; CDR3: CASSRSPSYEQYF; DNA: TGTGCCAGCAGCCGTTCCCCATCCTACGAGCAGTACTTC
D: TRBD2; J: TRBJ2-1; V: TRBV11-2; size: .; CDR3: CASSFRSGRARNEQFF; DNA: TGTGCCAGCAGCTTTCGTAGCGGGAGGGCCCGGAATGAGCAGTTCTTC
D: TRBD1; J: TRBJ2-7; V: TRBV28; size: .; CDR3: CASSTPGTGSYEQYF; DNA: TGTGCCAGCAGTACCCCCGGGACAGGGTCCTACGAGCAGTACTTC
D: .; J: TRBJ2-7; V: TRBV4-2; size: .; CDR3: CASSQDLRDYEQYF; DNA: TGTGCCAGCAGCCAAGATCTCCGGGATTACGAGCAGTACTTC
D: TRBD1; J: TRBJ2-3; V: TRBV5-1; size: .; CDR3: CASRSRQGTDTQYF; DNA: TGCGCCAGCCGATCCAGACAGGGAACAGATACGCAGTATTTT
D: TRBD1; J: TRBJ2-2; V: TRBV6-6; size: .; CDR3: CASSYSKQGTGELFF; DNA: TGTGCCAGCAGTTACTCGAAACAGGGGACCGGGGAGCTGTTTTTT
D: TRBD2; J: TRBJ2-2; V: TRBV9; size: .; CDR3: CASSVALAGGNGELFF; DNA: TGTGCCAGCAGCGTTGCTCTAGCGGGAGGGAACGGGGAGCTGTTTTTT
D: .; J: TRBJ2-3; V: TRBV28; size: once; CDR3: CASASGRDTQYF; DNA: TGTGCCAGCGCGTCGGGTCGGGATACGCAGTATTTT
D: .; J: TRBJ2-5; V: TRBV18; size: .; CDR3: CASSPTAQETQYF; DNA: TGTGCCAGCTCACCGACAGCCCAAGAGACCCAGTACTTC
D: TRBD1; J: TRBJ1-4; V: TRBV5-6; size: .; CDR3: CASSRDRVGEKLFF; DNA: TGTGCCAGCAGCAGAGACAGGGTGGGGGAAAAACTGTTTTTT
D: .; J: TRBJ1-5; V: TRBV4-2; size: .; CDR3: CASSQDWGVDQPQHF; DNA: TGTGCCAGCAGCCAAGATTGGGGGGTGGATCAGCCCCAGCATTTT
D: .; J: TRBJ2-1; V: TRBV6-5; size: .; CDR3: CASSLQDSTYNEQFF; DNA: TGTGCCAGCAGCCTCCAGGACAGTACCTACAATGAGCAGTTCTTC
D: .; J: TRBJ2-7; V: TRBV30; size: .; CDR3: CAWSSGPYEQYF; DNA: TGTGCCTGGAGTTCGGGTCCCTACGAGCAGTACTTC
D: TRBD1; J: TRBJ1-5; V: TRBV7-9; size: once; CDR3: CASSPGQGLLGQPQHF; DNA: TGTGCCAGCAGCCCCGGACAGGGGCTTTTAGGTCAGCCCCAGCATTTT
D: .; J: TRBJ1-5; V: TRBV19; size: .; CDR3: CASAPLRAYEYSNQPQHF; DNA: TGTGCCAGTGCCCCCCTGAGGGCTTACGAATATAGCAATCAGCCCCAGCATTTT
D: .; J: TRBJ2-3; V: TRBV28; size: .; CDR3: CASGLGTDTQYF; DNA: TGTGCCAGCGGACTCGGCACAGATACGCAGTATTTT
D: TRBD1; J: TRBJ1-2; V: TRBV3-1/TRBV3-2; size: once; CDR3: CASSEGQGVIGGYTF; DNA: TGTGCCAGCAGTGAAGGACAGGGGGTAATAGGAGGCTACACCTTC
D: .; J: TRBJ2-2; V: TRBV7-3; size: .; CDR3: CASSLSGGITGELFF; DNA: TGTGCCAGCAGCTTATCAGGGGGGATCACCGGGGAGCTGTTTTTT
D: TRBD2; J: TRBJ2-7; V: TRBV3-1/TRBV3-2; size: .; CDR3: CASSQGRTSGYEQYF; DNA: TGTGCCAGCAGCCAAGGGCGGACTAGCGGCTACGAGCAGTACTTC
D: .; J: TRBJ1-2; V: TRBV29-1; size: once; CDR3: CSVEWGQGYGYTF; DNA: TGCAGCGTTGAGTGGGGGCAGGGCTATGGCTACACCTTC
D: .; J: TRBJ2-7; V: TRBV7-6; size: .; CDR3: CASSWDSQAYEQYF; DNA: TGTGCCAGCAGCTGGGACTCCCAGGCCTACGAGCAGTACTTC
D: .; J: TRBJ2-7; V: TRBV7-9; size: .; CDR3: CASSPYAGGYEQYF; DNA: TGTGCCAGCAGCCCCTACGCCGGAGGCTACGAGCAGTACTTC
D: .; J: TRBJ2-6; V: TRBV21-1; size: .; CDR3: CASSNGGFPGANVLTF; DNA: TGTGCCAGCAGCAATGGGGGGTTCCCTGGGGCCAACGTCCTGACTTTC
D: .; J: TRBJ1-5; V: TRBV7-8; size: .; CDR3: CASSSEFQGSNQPQHF; DNA: TGTGCCAGCAGCTCCGAATTCCAGGGGAGCAATCAGCCCCAGCATTTT
D: .; J: TRBJ1-6; V: TRBV5-1; size: once; CDR3: CASSLGQANSPLHF; DNA: TGCGCCAGCAGCTTGGGACAGGCTAATTCACCCCTCCACTTT
D: .; J: TRBJ1-4; V: TRBV18; size: .; CDR3: CASSPQSTNEKLFF; DNA: TGTGCCAGCTCACCGCAGTCAACTAATGAAAAACTGTTTTTT
D: .; J: TRBJ2-2; V: TRBV27; size: .; CDR3: CASSLLPSNGELFF; DNA: TGTGCCAGCAGTTTATTGCCTAGCAACGGGGAGCTGTTTTTT
D: TRBD2; J: TRBJ2-1; V: TRBV19; size: .; CDR3: CASSPRTGTSGSYNEQFF; DNA: TGTGCCAGTAGTCCTCGGACAGGGACTAGCGGCTCCTACAATGAGCAGTTCTTC
D: .; J: TRBJ2-7; V: TRBV7-9; size: .; CDR3: CASSSPGVSWEQYF; DNA: TGTGCCAGCAGCTCCCCAGGGGTGTCTTGGGAGCAGTACTTC